Below, one TCR beta chain is given with its context. The antigen it binds to is not known. Per-nucleotide qualities are absent, and no much larger clonotype sits a single base away. This entry comes from a study of shared clonotypes between healthy human individuals (dated by TCRdb to 2019 to 2021). Regarding the research as a whole: The cohort included a few men and a couple of women between 18 and 49 years of age. Each donor's leukapheresis produced roughly between roughly 0.94 and 9.5 billion PBMCs. To increase sequencing depth and limit assay-specific biases, TCR repertoire library preparation and sequencing were carried out by different laboratories using diverse techniques. Blood TCR repertoires of a handful of healthy adults were deeply sequenced to estimate repertoire size and the extent of clonotype sharing between individuals.

Germline trimming: 6 bases from V, 0 bases from J; junction bases outside gene matches: 7. The germline V gene specifies MDHEN as CDR1 and SYDVKM as CDR2. The CDR3 numbers 16 residues from cysteine through phenylalanine. Only the CDR3 portion is preserved as DNA: 48 bases, with reading frame beginning at the first base. Donors were healthy HIV-negative adults with no recently reported acute infections or vaccinations. Every donor was a Caucasian adult residing in Nashville, Tennessee, USA. For unsorted samples, 90 million or so PBMCs were counted and genomic DNA was extracted with the QIAamp DNA Blood Mini kit. Blood was obtained by leukapheresis, after which PBMCs were separated by Ficoll-Histopaque density gradient centrifugation and cryopreserved in liquid nitrogen vapor phase. Using the deep immunoSEQ assay, multiplex PCR amplified TCR CDR3 regions from genomic DNA. Genomic DNA extracted from each cell subset was distributed evenly over all wells of several immunoSEQ 96-well plates, and each plate served as one replicate. For unsorted PBMC, about 270 ng of genomic DNA, equivalent to roughly 30,000 T cell genomes, went into each replicate PCR. Ten immunoSEQ deep assay plates were used to sequence unsorted PBMC genomic DNA. The purified libraries were quantified using a Qubit 3.0 fluorometer, sized with a Bioanalyzer 2100, and then quantified again using the KAPA Library Quantification kit. Each immunoSEQ 96-well plate was sequenced on its own single-read 150-cycle Illumina NextSeq 550 flow cell. The original methods were these. The immunoSEQ output contained only junctional sequences without quality scores, so filtering could not match that applied to full-length reads. To assign V/J genes and CDR3, sequences were annotated using PyIR, a Python wrapper for IgBLAST v1.9, with IMGT germline references. Any read was removed if the V/J assignment was weak (E-value above 1e-6), the CDR3 was missing, or the read contained stop codons, out-of-frame junctions, or ambiguous translated residues. V3J clonotypes were defined as sequences sharing an identical inferred V gene, J gene, and CDR3 amino acid sequence. Percentage overlap between repertoires was calculated by dividing the number of shared unique clonotypes by the size of the smaller repertoire. Three approaches were used to assess repertoire richness: RTK rarefaction, the Chao1 estimator, and Recon v2.1 estimates of unobserved clonotypes. Entries here come from immuneACCESS through TCRdb and include only in-frame sequences with V and J called. Some clones fail to appear in such tables; in the studies checked, an unresolved V gene covers under half of the shortfall, and the cause of the remainder is unknown. D and trimming come from the DNA, and the V and J calls and clone size come from that table. The sample has around 510,000 clones on record, around 77% of them singletons. Jointly, the top ten make up 9.5% to 15% of the sample.

On the study overall, not on this receptor specifically: Pairwise subsampling indicated that sequencing depth was expected to affect the degree of clonotype sharing among donors. Because the study included only a small number of donors, the genetic and exposure-history diversity represented was limited. Sampling was restricted to blood, and TCR repertoires in tissues likely differ from the TCR repertoires found in blood.

The receptor comes from a woman aged 40 to 50 in good health. Some clones in this sample may be carry-over from other donors' samples. The sequencing input was PBMCs. The rearranged segments are TRBV28 and TRBJ1-5, and TRBD1 aligns with 8 junction nucleotides. The sequenced DNA: TGTGCCAGCAGCCCCTCGACAGGGGTTAGCAATCAGCCCCAGCATTTT. It codes for CASSPSTGVSNQPQHF. Joined to the reference TRBV28 and TRBJ1-5 proteins, this CDR3 gives the full variable domain: DVKVTQSSRYLVKRTGEKVFLECVQDMDHENMFWYRQDPGLGLRLIYFSYDVKMKEKGDIPEGYSVSREKKERFSLILESASTNQTSMYLCASSPSTGVSNQPQHFGDGTRLSIL.